The clone carrying this T cell receptor (beta chain) was seen repeatedly, ten times or more. Expressed TCRB transcripts were sequenced because the entire RNA isolate underwent reverse transcription. Clones were read by immunoSEQ multiplex PCR, and TCRdb kept only the in-frame ones, dropping some. The data hold 240,000 or so clones, with about 25% observed a single time. J lost 5 bases, V lost 1 base, and 5 bases had no gene match. Germline assignment: CDR1 MGHRA and CDR2 YSYEKL. The CDR3 contains 15 residues. The sample belongs to a study of beta chain features in type 1 diabetes. The specimen sequenced was central memory CD4+ T cells from blood. The V gene is TRBV4-1, the J gene TRBJ2-7, with 10 bases lining up with TRBD1. The sequence was collected from a man aged 30-40 years in good health. This CDR3 is CASSQGRTGGDEQYF. The CDR3 DNA reads TGCGCCAGCAGCCAAGGAAGGACAGGGGGAGACGAGCAGTACTTC.